What follows are 18 T cell receptor beta chains derived from one specimen sequenced in a study of shared clonotypes between healthy human individuals. Positively selected for CCR7, the CD45RO-negative cells used as naive CD8 cells excluded terminally differentiated effector memory CD45RA+ cells. Assay used: immunoSEQ multiplex PCR; TCRdb lists only in-frame clones, some missing. The sample lists around 1.9 million clones, approximately 94% seen once, with 1.5% to 2% in the top ten. Sequencing input: naive CD8+ T cells from PBMCs. The receptors shown here come from a man aged 18 to 35 in good health. Some clones in this sample may be carry-over from other donors' samples.

The J gene is TRBJ1-2, the V gene TRBV4-3, with 7 bases fitting TRBD1. J lost 8 bases, V lost 4 bases, and 13 bases had no gene match. Germline assignment: CDR1 LGHNA and CDR2 YSLEER. CDR3 length equals 15 residues. The CDR3 region is CASSPSETGFEGYTF. For the CDR3, the DNA is TGCGCCAGCAGCCCCTCCGAGACAGGGTTTGAAGGCTACACCTTC.

The V and J genes are TRBV19 and TRBJ1-2, with no clear D. Per the germline V gene, CDR1 is LNHDA and CDR2 is SQIVND (reference sequence). The V end lost 6 bases, the J end lost 4 bases, and 18 bases lay between the germline ends. The CDR3 is made up of 15 amino acids. CDR3 protein: CASRDDGRESYGYTF. The CDR3 nucleotides read TGTGCCAGTAGAGATGACGGTCGGGAAAGCTATGGCTACACCTTC.

In DNA, the CDR3 is TGTGCCAGCAGCTTACGACAGCAAGAGACCCAGTACTTC. Protein product: CASSLRQQETQYF. The V call is TRBV7-6, the J call TRBJ2-5; TRBD1 is a possible D gene (5 bases). V lost 2 bases and J lost 2, with 6 bases in between. The CDR3 consists of 13 residues. Germline V gene sequence: CDR1 SGHVS, CDR2 FNYEAQ.

This chain connects TRBV6-6 to TRBJ1-1; weak D call: TRBD1 (5 bases). Trimming took off 8 bases at V and 5 bases at J, with 15 bases between the two ends. Germline loops: CDR1 MNHNY, CDR2 SVGAGI (reference sequence). The CDR3 sequence is 13 residues long. The CDR3 coding sequence is TGTGCCAGCGACGGGGGTCGGGGGACTGAAGCTTTCTTT. Its translation is CASDGGRGTEAFF.

This chain joins TRBV10-3 and TRBJ2-1; 7 nucleotides align to TRBD2. Germline V gene lookup returns CDR1 ENHRY and CDR2 SYGVKD. The CDR3 consists of 16 residues. V trimming: 0 bases; J trimming: 4 bases; junction bases outside the gene matches: 6. As DNA, the CDR3 is TGTGCCATCAGTGAGTCTGGCCTAGCGGAGTACAATGAGCAGTTCTTC. This sequence encodes CAISESGLAEYNEQFF.

The V call is TRBV7-6, the J call TRBJ2-1; 15 bases are a match to TRBD2. This CDR3 has 20 residues. From germline, CDR1 is SGHVS and CDR2 FNYEAQ. The V gene end was trimmed by 2 bases and the J gene end by 6 bases; junction bases not matched to a gene: 14. CDR3 nucleotide sequence: TGTGCCAGCAGCTTACCCGGACTAGCGGGAGGGTTGTATTTGGGCAATGAGCAGTTCTTC. Encoded protein: CASSLPGLAGGLYLGNEQFF.

This clone is a singleton in its sample. The chain has TRBV5-8 and TRBJ2-7; 8 nucleotides line up with TRBD1. This CDR3 spans 14 amino acids. V was pared by 3 bases and J by 1 base, with 3 bases of the junction left unmatched. From germline, CDR1 is SGHTS and CDR2 YDEGEE. This chain's CDR3 is CASSSGTGSYEQYF. For the CDR3, the DNA is TGTGCCAGCAGCTCGGGGACAGGTTCCTACGAGCAGTACTTC.

The table lists this clone with a few counts. This chain joins TRBV29-1 and TRBJ1-1, with 9 bases that match TRBD1. The CDR3 runs to 11 residues. Germline loops: CDR1 SQVTM, CDR2 ANQGSEA. V was pared by 3 bases and J by 10 bases, with 3 bases of the junction left unmatched. The CDR3 DNA sequence: TGCAGCGTTGAGGACAGGGGAGCAGCTTTCTTT. This translates into CSVEDRGAAFF.

The chain joins TRBV4-1 to TRBJ2-1; D is undetermined. Trimming removed 2 bases from V and 0 bases from J, with 23 bases in between. Germline CDR1 is MGHRA and CDR2 is YSYEKL. This CDR3 has 20 amino acids. The CDR3 loop reads CASSQPMEPRTGRSYNEQFF. The CDR3 region has the DNA TGCGCCAGCAGCCAACCAATGGAACCCCGGACGGGCCGCTCCTACAATGAGCAGTTCTTC.

The chain carries TRBV9 and TRBJ2-5, with D maybe TRBD2 (5 bases). The CDR3 is 14 amino acids. Between the trimmed V and J ends, which lost 4 bases and 4 bases, there was a span of 14 bases. Germline-derived CDR1 and CDR2 are SGDLS and YYNGEE. The CDR3 loop is CASSPAVGRETQYF. The CDR3 nucleotides read TGTGCCAGCAGCCCAGCGGTTGGGAGAGAGACCCAGTACTTC.

V is TRBV11-2 and J is TRBJ2-1; 7 bases agree with TRBD2. CDR1 and CDR2 (germline): SGHAT, FQNNGV. This CDR3 has 14 amino acids. The ends lost 8 bases at V and 8 bases at J; junction bases unmatched: 12. CDR3 in DNA: TGTGCCAGCCCCTCGAGGGAGGGCCTTCATGAGCAGTTCTTC. Its translation is CASPSREGLHEQFF.

This chain's CDR3 is CASSYSAGCQVLTGELFF. CDR3 nucleotide sequence: TGTGCCAGCAGTTACTCAGCGGGTTGTCAGGTGTTGACCGGGGAGCTGTTTTTT. The chain recombines TRBV6-7 with TRBJ2-2; a possible D gene is TRBD2 (6 bases). TRBV6-7 is annotated as an ORF whose role is uncertain. The germline V and J ends were trimmed by 0 bases and 5 bases, with 19 bases remaining between them. The CDR3 spans 18 residues.

V gene TRBV7-8 combines with J gene TRBJ2-5; tentative D call: TRBD1 (6 bases). The germline gives CDR1 SGHVS, CDR2 FQNEAQ. Trimming took 5 bases from V and 1 from J, leaving 14 bases between them. CDR3 length equals 15 residues. CDR3 DNA sequence: TGTGCCAGCAGCACAAGGGACACATCCCAAGAGACCCAGTACTTC. Its protein is CASSTRDTSQETQYF.

The V and J genes are TRBV6-1 and TRBJ1-2; 8 positions match TRBD1. Germline CDR1 MNHNS, CDR2 SASEGT. J was trimmed by 6 bases and V by 6 bases; bases with no gene match: 12. CDR3 length: 15 amino acids. The chain's CDR3 is CASRTEVTGVDGYTF. CDR3 coding DNA: TGTGCCAGCAGGACTGAGGTGACAGGGGTAGATGGCTACACCTTC.

J is TRBJ2-7 and V is TRBV9; perhaps TRBD2 as D (6 bases). V was shortened by 0 bases and J by 2 bases, with 12 bases between the two germline ends. This CDR3 comprises 15 residues. Looked up from germline, CDR1 is SGDLS and CDR2 is YYNGEE. The CDR3, as DNA: TGTGCCAGCAGCGTAGAGGGAGGCCAACCCTACGAGCAGTACTTC. This codes for CASSVEGGQPYEQYF. Together with reference TRBV9 and TRBJ2-7, the CDR3 gives the full variable domain: DSGVTQTPKHLITATGQRVTLRCSPRSGDLSVYWYQQSLDQGLQFLIQYYNGEERAKGNILERFSAQQFPDLHSELNLSSLELGDSALYFCASSVEGGQPYEQYFGPGTRLTVT.

The V gene is TRBV29-1, the J gene TRBJ2-2; D perhaps matches TRBD2 (6 bases). V was cut by 7 bases and J by 7 bases, with 13 bases left in between. Germline CDR1 and CDR2: SQVTM and ANQGSEA. CDR3 size: 12 residues. The CDR3 reads CSATKEGGELFF. CDR3 DNA: TGCAGCGCTACAAAGGAGGGCGGGGAGCTGTTTTTT.

The gene calls are TRBV7-9 and TRBJ2-2; 7 bases agree with TRBD1. CDR1 is SEHNR, CDR2 FQNEAQ, per germline (reference sequence). This CDR3 comprises 15 residues. V trimming: 6 bases; J trimming: 7 bases; junction bases outside the gene matches: 11. CDR3 DNA sequence: TGTGCCAGCAGTACACGGGACAGCTCGGTCGGGGAGCTGTTTTTT. It yields the protein CASSTRDSSVGELFF.

This clone was observed a few times. V gene TRBV15 combines with J gene TRBJ1-1; 7 nucleotides align to TRBD1. Per germline, CDR1 LNHNV and CDR2 YYDKDF (reference sequence). V was clipped by 1 base and J by 1 base; unmatched bases: 0. The CDR3 totals 14 residues. The CDR3 here is CATSRAGGNTEAFF. The CDR3 DNA reads as TGTGCCACCAGCAGAGCAGGGGGGAACACTGAAGCTTTCTTT.